The rows below give T cell receptor beta chains drawn from one sample of a study of blood T cell repertoires in COVID-19. Assay: immunoSEQ multiplex PCR; the TCRdb copy retains only in-frame clones and omits some. The data show tens of thousands of clones, roughly 80% seen once. Sequenced material: peripheral blood. The receptor set was obtained from an older man with acute or convalescent COVID-19. Both conserved end residues are part of each CDR3.

V gene: TRBV7-2
J gene: TRBJ2-5
CDR3 protein: CASSFVTGGDETQYF

V gene: TRBV14
J gene: TRBJ2-5
CDR3 protein: CASSPTGLAGGQETQYF

V gene: TRBV5-4
J gene: TRBJ2-1
CDR3 protein: CASSQLGGFYNEQFF

V gene: TRBV6-5
J gene: TRBJ1-3
CDR3 protein: CASTPGQMNTIYF

V gene: TRBV6-6
J gene: TRBJ2-3
CDR3 protein: CASRQTLAGATDTQYF

V gene: TRBV11-1
J gene: TRBJ2-1
CDR3 protein: CASSFAGTVPYNEQFF

V gene: TRBV3-1/TRBV3-2
J gene: TRBJ2-2
CDR3 protein: CASSQGTSNTGELFF

V gene: TRBV19
J gene: TRBJ2-3
CDR3 protein: CASSEGVRDTQYF

V gene: TRBV11-2
J gene: TRBJ1-6
CDR3 protein: CASKPGQAQSPLHF

V gene: TRBV7-3
J gene: TRBJ2-1
CDR3 protein: CASSLSSDRVGEQFF

V gene: TRBV27
J gene: TRBJ2-2
CDR3 protein: CASSLPRLSGGARTGELFF